This is a list of T cell receptor beta chains from one sample in a study of shared clonotypes between healthy human individuals. Sequencing was performed with immunoSEQ multiplex PCR; in TCRdb, only in-frame clones are kept and a portion is missing. The table lists more than 900,000 clones, about 84% of them singletons. Sequenced input: memory CD4+ T cells from PBMCs. The receptors were gathered from a man aged 18 to 29 in good health. Some clones in this sample may be carry-over from other donors' samples. CDR3s include the opening cysteine and the closing phenylalanine or tryptophan. Fields, in order: V gene, D gene, J gene, clone size, CDR3 DNA, CDR3 protein. D genes are given only for firm matches. Clone size is stated in some rows and not others, as once, few, many or a class when expanded.

V gene: TRBV20-1
D gene: NA
J gene: TRBJ1-2
clone size: few
CDR3 DNA: TGCAGTGCTAGCCGTGACTATGGCTACACCTTC
CDR3 protein: CSASRDYGYTF

V gene: TRBV5-1
D gene: NA
J gene: TRBJ1-2
clone size: NA
CDR3 DNA: TGCGCCAGCAGCTCCAGGAATAACTATGGCTACACCTTC
CDR3 protein: CASSSRNNYGYTF

V gene: TRBV18
D gene: TRBD2
J gene: TRBJ2-7
clone size: once
CDR3 DNA: TGTGCCAGCTCAGAAGGACTAGCGGGATACGAGCAGTACTTC
CDR3 protein: CASSEGLAGYEQYF

V gene: TRBV23-1
D gene: TRBD2
J gene: TRBJ2-7
clone size: few
CDR3 DNA: TGCGCCAGCGAGGGACTAGCGGGAGTTGGCGAGCAGTACTTC
CDR3 protein: CASEGLAGVGEQYF

V gene: TRBV15
D gene: NA
J gene: TRBJ2-5
clone size: few
CDR3 DNA: TGTGCCACCAGCAGAGCAGGACAAGAGACCCAGTACTTC
CDR3 protein: CATSRAGQETQYF

V gene: TRBV18
D gene: NA
J gene: TRBJ1-1
clone size: NA
CDR3 DNA: TGTGCCAGCTCACCAAATGCGGGAGCGGGCACTGAAGCTTTCTTT
CDR3 protein: CASSPNAGAGTEAFF

V gene: TRBV7-3
D gene: TRBD1
J gene: TRBJ1-4
clone size: NA
CDR3 DNA: TGTGCCAGCAGCTCACCTCCACCGGGACAGGGGTGGGAAAAACTGTTTTTT
CDR3 protein: CASSSPPPGQGWEKLFF

V gene: TRBV28
D gene: TRBD2
J gene: TRBJ2-2
clone size: few
CDR3 DNA: TGTGCCAGCAGTTTACCGGCGGGAGTCCCCGGGGAGCTGTTTTTT
CDR3 protein: CASSLPAGVPGELFF

V gene: TRBV9
D gene: TRBD1
J gene: TRBJ2-1
clone size: few
CDR3 DNA: TGTGCCAGCGGGACAGACTCCCCTTCCAATGAGCAGTTCTTC
CDR3 protein: CASGTDSPSNEQFF

V gene: TRBV7-2
D gene: NA
J gene: TRBJ1-3
clone size: NA
CDR3 DNA: TGTGCCAGCAGCCGGACCAATCCTCTCCCTTTTTCTGGAAACACCATATATTTT
CDR3 protein: CASSRTNPLPFSGNTIYF

V gene: TRBV6-5
D gene: NA
J gene: TRBJ2-7
clone size: NA
CDR3 DNA: TGTGCCAGCAGATTAGTTGGAGACTACGAGCAGTACTTC
CDR3 protein: CASRLVGDYEQYF

V gene: TRBV7-9
D gene: NA
J gene: TRBJ1-1
clone size: NA
CDR3 DNA: TGTGCCAGCAGCCGACAGGCGGACACTGAAGCTTTCTTT
CDR3 protein: CASSRQADTEAFF

V gene: TRBV5-5
D gene: TRBD2
J gene: TRBJ2-1
clone size: NA
CDR3 DNA: TGTGCCAGCAGCGGACTAGCGGGTTACAATGAGCAGTTCTTC
CDR3 protein: CASSGLAGYNEQFF

V gene: TRBV7-8
D gene: NA
J gene: TRBJ2-4
clone size: few
CDR3 DNA: TGTGCCAGCAGCTTAGGGGGCGCGACCAAAAACATTCAGTACTTC
CDR3 protein: CASSLGGATKNIQYF

V gene: TRBV5-4
D gene: NA
J gene: TRBJ1-1
clone size: NA
CDR3 DNA: TGTGCCAGCAGCGGAAAACAGGGGAACACTGAAGCTTTCTTT
CDR3 protein: CASSGKQGNTEAFF

V gene: TRBV2
D gene: NA
J gene: TRBJ1-2
clone size: NA
CDR3 DNA: TGTGCCAGTCCCTTACCGGGCAGCCATGGCTACACCTTC
CDR3 protein: CASPLPGSHGYTF

V gene: TRBV6-1
D gene: NA
J gene: TRBJ1-3
clone size: NA
CDR3 DNA: TGTGCCAGCAGTGAAAGGGGTCGCAGAAACACCATATATTTT
CDR3 protein: CASSERGRRNTIYF

V gene: TRBV4-1
D gene: NA
J gene: TRBJ2-6
clone size: NA
CDR3 DNA: TGCGCCAGCAGCCAAGGAAGGGGTGCCGGGGCCAACGTCCTGACTTTC
CDR3 protein: CASSQGRGAGANVLTF

V gene: TRBV29-1
D gene: TRBD1
J gene: TRBJ2-3
clone size: NA
CDR3 DNA: TGCAGCGTTGGGACAGGGGGCCCAGATACGCAGTATTTT
CDR3 protein: CSVGTGGPDTQYF

V gene: TRBV6-1
D gene: NA
J gene: TRBJ1-5
clone size: NA
CDR3 DNA: TGTGCCAGCAGTGAATCTGGGTATCAGCCCCAGCATTTT
CDR3 protein: CASSESGYQPQHF

V gene: TRBV15
D gene: NA
J gene: TRBJ2-7
clone size: NA
CDR3 DNA: TGTGCCACCAGCAATGGCTACGAGCAGTACTTC
CDR3 protein: CATSNGYEQYF

V gene: TRBV7-3
D gene: NA
J gene: TRBJ1-1
clone size: many
CDR3 DNA: TGTGCCAGCAGTAGGCAGAAGAACACTGAAGCTTTCTTT
CDR3 protein: CASSRQKNTEAFF

V gene: TRBV5-4
D gene: NA
J gene: TRBJ2-5
clone size: few
CDR3 DNA: TGTGCCAGCAGCTTGGGGACGGAGAGAGAGACCCAGTACTTC
CDR3 protein: CASSLGTERETQYF

V gene: TRBV5-4
D gene: NA
J gene: TRBJ2-1
clone size: NA
CDR3 DNA: TGTGCCAGCAGCCATAGCAGGGGAGATGAGCAGTTCTTC
CDR3 protein: CASSHSRGDEQFF

V gene: TRBV5-1
D gene: TRBD1
J gene: TRBJ2-7
clone size: NA
CDR3 DNA: TGCGCCAGCAGCGGAGGGCGGACAGGGGAAGAGCAGTACTTC
CDR3 protein: CASSGGRTGEEQYF

V gene: TRBV18
D gene: NA
J gene: TRBJ2-7
clone size: NA
CDR3 DNA: TGTGCCAGCTCATGGGTCCAGGGAGCCGGCGAGCAGTACTTC
CDR3 protein: CASSWVQGAGEQYF

V gene: TRBV19
D gene: NA
J gene: TRBJ2-1
clone size: NA
CDR3 DNA: TGTGCCAGTAGTATTATGGGGCCCTACAATGAGCAGTTCTTC
CDR3 protein: CASSIMGPYNEQFF

V gene: TRBV6-6
D gene: NA
J gene: TRBJ1-1
clone size: many
CDR3 DNA: TGTGCCAGCAGTATAGGGGCGGTTGGCACTGAAGCTTTCTTT
CDR3 protein: CASSIGAVGTEAFF

V gene: TRBV4-2
D gene: TRBD1
J gene: TRBJ2-2
clone size: NA
CDR3 DNA: TGTGCCAGCAGCACCGTCGGACAGGGGGCGAACACCGGGGAGCTGTTTTTT
CDR3 protein: CASSTVGQGANTGELFF